What follows are 2 T cell receptor beta chains derived from one specimen sequenced in a study of Graves' ophthalmopathy and Graves' hyperthyroidism. Amplified TCR beta CDR3 regions were obtained using RNA transcripts as template. HTBI primers primed a first-round RT-PCR, and a second-round multiplex PCR followed. In TCRdb, the multiplex PCR reads were re-called with MiXCR into one record per CDR3 protein. The table shows 400,000 to 450,000 distinct CDR3 sequences, with roughly 20% occurring only once. Material for sequencing was peripheral blood. The receptors originated from a woman under 30 with stable Graves' hyperthyroidism.

This clonotype was counted a few times. The chain employs TRBV11-2 and TRBJ2-5, with D perhaps given as TRBD1 or TRBD2 (5 bases each). V was pared by 5 bases and J by 11 bases, with 18 bases between. The CDR3 spans 13 residues. The germline V gene has CDR1 SGHAT and CDR2 FQNNGV. CDR3 region: CASSPGTGGRQYF. In DNA form, the CDR3 reads TGTGCCAGCAGCCCCGGGACGGGCGGTAGGCAGTACTTC.

This clonotype was recorded at least ten times. CDR3 loop: CASSEGGPGIGETQYF. The CDR3 DNA reads TGTGCCAGCAGTGAAGGAGGGCCGGGAATCGGAGAGACCCAGTACTTC. The rearrangement joins TRBV6-1 to TRBJ2-5; D possibly corresponds to TRBD2 (5 bases). V was pared by 1 base and J by 4 bases, with 16 bases between. The CDR3 length is 16 residues. CDR1 is MNHNS, CDR2 SASEGT, per germline.